Sequencing of this T cell receptor (beta chain) was carried out in a study of T cell changes during pregnancy in multiple sclerosis. CDR1 and CDR2 (germline): LGHNA, YSLEER. V was pared by 1 base and J by 2 bases, with 3 bases of the junction left unmatched. CDR3 size: 16 residues. Assay: immunoSEQ multiplex PCR; the TCRdb copy retains only in-frame clones and omits some. The repertoire holds tens of thousands of clones, with about 87% as singletons. The sequenced sample was CD4+ T cells from peripheral blood mononuclear cells, obtained in the first trimester of pregnancy. The chain uses TRBV4-3 and TRBJ2-7; TRBD2 agrees at 12 bases. The sequence came from a female donor with multiple sclerosis, enrolled in a pregnancy study. The CDR3 nucleotides are TGCGCCAGCAGCCAAGTGGCTAGCGGGGGGGCCTACGAGCAGTACTTC. Its translation is CASSQVASGGAYEQYF.